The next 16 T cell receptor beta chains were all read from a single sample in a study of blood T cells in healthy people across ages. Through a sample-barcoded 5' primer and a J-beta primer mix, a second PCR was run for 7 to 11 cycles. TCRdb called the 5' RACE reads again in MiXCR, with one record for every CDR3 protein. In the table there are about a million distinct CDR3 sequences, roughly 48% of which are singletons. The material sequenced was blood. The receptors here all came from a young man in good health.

CDR3 nucleotide sequence: TGTGCCAGCAGCCAAGATCGGGACGGACCCTCCCTCGGTGGCTACACCTTC. Translating gives CASSQDRDGPSLGGYTF. This chain links TRBV4-2 with TRBJ1-2; the D gene is possibly TRBD1 (5 bases). Germline V gene lookup returns CDR1 LGHNA and CDR2 YNFKEQ. This CDR3 contains 17 residues. Trimming took 0 bases from V and 7 from J, leaving 21 bases between them.

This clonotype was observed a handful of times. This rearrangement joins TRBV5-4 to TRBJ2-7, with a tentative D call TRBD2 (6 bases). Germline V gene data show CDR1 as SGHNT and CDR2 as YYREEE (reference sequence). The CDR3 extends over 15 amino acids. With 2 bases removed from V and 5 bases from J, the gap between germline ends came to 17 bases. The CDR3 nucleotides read TGTGCCAGCAGCTTCTGGGGACTGGAACGCGACGAGCAGTACTTC. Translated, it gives CASSFWGLERDEQYF.

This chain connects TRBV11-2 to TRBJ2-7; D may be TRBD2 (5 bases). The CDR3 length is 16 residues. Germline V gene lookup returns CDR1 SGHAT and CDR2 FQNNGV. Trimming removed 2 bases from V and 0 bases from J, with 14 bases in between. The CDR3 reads CASSLRAGKSSYEQYF. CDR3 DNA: TGTGCCAGCAGCTTAAGGGCGGGTAAGAGCTCCTACGAGCAGTACTTC.

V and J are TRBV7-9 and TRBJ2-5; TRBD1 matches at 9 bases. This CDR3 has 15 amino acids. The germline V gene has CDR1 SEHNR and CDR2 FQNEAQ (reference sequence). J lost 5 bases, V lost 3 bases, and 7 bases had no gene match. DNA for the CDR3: TGTGCCAGCAGCTTTCCCGGGACAGGGACGGAGACCCAGTACTTC. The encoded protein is CASSFPGTGTETQYF.

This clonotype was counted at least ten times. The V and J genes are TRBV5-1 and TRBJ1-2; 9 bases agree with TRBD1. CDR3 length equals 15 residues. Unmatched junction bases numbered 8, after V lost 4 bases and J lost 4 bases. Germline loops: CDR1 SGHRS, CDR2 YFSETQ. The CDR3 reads CASSVMDRGAYGYTF. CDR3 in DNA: TGCGCCAGCAGCGTGATGGACAGGGGTGCCTATGGCTACACCTTC.

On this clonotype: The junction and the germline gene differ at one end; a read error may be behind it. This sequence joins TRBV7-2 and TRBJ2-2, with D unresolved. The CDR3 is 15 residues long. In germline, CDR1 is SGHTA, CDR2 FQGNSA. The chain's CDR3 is CAGSLQRLNTGELFF. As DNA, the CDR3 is TGTGCCGGCAGCTTACAGAGACTGAACACCGGGGAGCTGTTTTTT.

The chain's CDR3 is CSASPNINEKLFF. The DNA of the CDR3 is TGCAGTGCTAGCCCCAACATTAATGAAAAACTGTTTTTT. This rearrangement joins TRBV20-1 to TRBJ1-4; D gene uncertain. V was cut by 3 bases and J by 4 bases, with 9 bases left in between. The germline V gene has CDR1 DFQATT and CDR2 SNEGSKA (reference sequence). The CDR3 contains 13 residues.

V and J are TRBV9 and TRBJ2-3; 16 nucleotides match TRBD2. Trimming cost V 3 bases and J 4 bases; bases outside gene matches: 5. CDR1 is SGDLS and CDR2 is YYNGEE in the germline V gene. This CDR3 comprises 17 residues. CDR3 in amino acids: CASSDGTSGGEADTQYF. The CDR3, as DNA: TGTGCCAGCAGCGACGGGACTAGCGGGGGGGAGGCAGATACGCAGTATTTT.

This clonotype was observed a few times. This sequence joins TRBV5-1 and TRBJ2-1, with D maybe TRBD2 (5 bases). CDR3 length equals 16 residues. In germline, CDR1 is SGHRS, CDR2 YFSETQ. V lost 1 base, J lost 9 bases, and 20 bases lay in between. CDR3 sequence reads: CASSLILGPVNGEQFF. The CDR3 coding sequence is TGCGCCAGCAGCTTGATACTAGGACCCGTCAATGGTGAGCAGTTCTTC.

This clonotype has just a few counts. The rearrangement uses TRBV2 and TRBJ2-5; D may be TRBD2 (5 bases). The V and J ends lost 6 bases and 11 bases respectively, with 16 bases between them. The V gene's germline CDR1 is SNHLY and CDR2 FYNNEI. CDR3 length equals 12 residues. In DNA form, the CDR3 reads TGTGCCAGCAGGAAAGATTTACTAGAGCAGTACTTC. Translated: CASRKDLLEQYF. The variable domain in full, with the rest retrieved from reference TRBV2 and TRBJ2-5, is EPEVTQTPSHQVTQMGQEVILRCVPISNHLYFYWYRQILGQKVEFLVSFYNNEISEKSEIFDDQFSVERPDGSNFTLKIRSTKLEDSAMYFCASRKDLLEQYFGPGTRLLVL.

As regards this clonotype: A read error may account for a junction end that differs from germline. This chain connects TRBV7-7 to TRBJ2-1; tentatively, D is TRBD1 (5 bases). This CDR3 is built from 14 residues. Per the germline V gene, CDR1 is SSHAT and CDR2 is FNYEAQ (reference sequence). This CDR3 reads CASSALTAYNEQFF. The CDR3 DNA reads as TGTGCTAGCAGCGCGTTGACAGCTTACAATGAGCAGTTCTTC.

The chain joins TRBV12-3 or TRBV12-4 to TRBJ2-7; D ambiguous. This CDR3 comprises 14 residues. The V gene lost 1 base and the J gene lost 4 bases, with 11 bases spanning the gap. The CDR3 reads CASSLDIVAYEQYF. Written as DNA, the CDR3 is TGTGCCAGCAGTTTAGATATCGTTGCTTACGAGCAGTACTTC.

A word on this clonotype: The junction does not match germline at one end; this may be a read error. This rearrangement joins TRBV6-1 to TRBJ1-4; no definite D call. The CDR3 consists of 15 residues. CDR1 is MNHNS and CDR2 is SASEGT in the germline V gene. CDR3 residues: CASSAYLGTNEKLFF. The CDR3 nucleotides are TGCGCCAGCAGTGCCTATTTAGGGACTAATGAAAAACTGTTTTTT.

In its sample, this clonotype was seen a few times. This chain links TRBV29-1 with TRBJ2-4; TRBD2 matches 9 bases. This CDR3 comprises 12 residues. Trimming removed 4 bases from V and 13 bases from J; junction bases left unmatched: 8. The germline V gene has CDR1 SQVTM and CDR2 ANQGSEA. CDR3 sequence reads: CSVVLAGNEQYF. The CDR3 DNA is TGCAGCGTTGTTCTAGCGGGGAATGAGCAGTACTTC. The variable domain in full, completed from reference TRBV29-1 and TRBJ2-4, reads SAVISQKPSRDICQRGTSLTIQCQVDSQVTMMFWYRQQPGQSLTLIATANQGSEATYESGFVIDKFPISRPNLTFSTLTVSNMSPEDSSIYLCSVVLAGNEQYFGAGTRLSVL.

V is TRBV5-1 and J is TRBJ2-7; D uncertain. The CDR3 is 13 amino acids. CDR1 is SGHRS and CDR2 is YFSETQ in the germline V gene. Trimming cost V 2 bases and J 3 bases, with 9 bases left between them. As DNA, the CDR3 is TGCGCCAGCAGCTTAGAGTCAGTCTACGAGCAGTACTTC. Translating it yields CASSLESVYEQYF.

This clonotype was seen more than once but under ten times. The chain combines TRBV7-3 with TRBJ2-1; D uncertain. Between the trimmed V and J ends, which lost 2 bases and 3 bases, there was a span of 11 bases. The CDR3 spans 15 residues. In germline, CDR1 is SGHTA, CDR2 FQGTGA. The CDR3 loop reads CASSLSPSGYNEQFF. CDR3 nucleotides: TGTGCCAGCAGCTTATCGCCTTCGGGCTACAATGAGCAGTTCTTC. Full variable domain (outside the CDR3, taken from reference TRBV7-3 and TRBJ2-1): GAGVSQTPSNKVTEKGKYVELRCDPISGHTALYWYRQSLGQGPEFLIYFQGTGAADDSGLPNDRFFAVRPEGSVSTLKIQRTERGDSAVYLCASSLSPSGYNEQFFGPGTRLTVL.